This is a list of T cell receptor beta chains from one sample in a study of cytomegalovirus exposure and HLA in healthy donors. TCRdb's copy holds only in-frame clones and misses some; the assay was immunoSEQ multiplex PCR. The table has 160,000 or so clones, roughly 84% seen once. The sequenced sample was PBMCs. The receptors come from a man aged 25-45 years in good health and CMV-seronegative. Both conserved end residues are trimmed from each CDR3. Some rows have no size entry. The others give once, few or many, or a class for an expanded clone.

TRBJ2-7 TRBV6-5 . ASSRYSYEQY
TRBJ2-7 TRBV6-5 . ASSYGHLNYEQY
TRBJ1-3 TRBV18 . ASSRRQGEFPSSGNTIY
TRBJ1-1 TRBV6-1 . ASSTVLNTEAF
TRBJ2-3 TRBV9 . ASSARLTDTQY
TRBJ1-1 TRBV18 few ASSETGGLLWGAF
TRBJ2-7 TRBV10-3 . AISESVLLAGGTPSYEQY
TRBJ2-4 TRBV28 . ASSFKGLAGVGAKNIQY
TRBJ2-1 TRBV4-1 . ASSVGQGAINEQF
TRBJ1-5 TRBV6-6 . ASTPGGALQPQH
TRBJ2-1 TRBV19 . ASTADSSSYNEQF
TRBJ2-6 TRBV5-1 . ASSLETRGANVLT
TRBJ1-1 TRBV7-9 once ASSLAWGQEAEAF
TRBJ1-1 TRBV10-1 . ASSVGGRNTEAF
TRBJ2-7 TRBV9 . ASSVADSSSYEQY
TRBJ1-4 TRBV19 once ASRSEGTNEKLF
TRBJ2-3 TRBV21-1 . ASSNTRGLCTDTQY